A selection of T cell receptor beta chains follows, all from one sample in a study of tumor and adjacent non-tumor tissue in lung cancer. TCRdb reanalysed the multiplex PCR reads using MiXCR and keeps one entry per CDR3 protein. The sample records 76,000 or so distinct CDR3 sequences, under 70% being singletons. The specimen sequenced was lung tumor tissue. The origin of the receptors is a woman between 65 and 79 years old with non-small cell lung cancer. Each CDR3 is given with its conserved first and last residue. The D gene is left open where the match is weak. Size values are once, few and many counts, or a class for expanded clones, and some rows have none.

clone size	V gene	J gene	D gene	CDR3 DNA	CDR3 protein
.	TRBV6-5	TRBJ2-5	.	TGTACCAGCGGCCCCTTACAAGAGACCGAGTACTTC	CTSGPLQETEYF
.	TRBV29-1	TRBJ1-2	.	TGCAGCGTTGTTACCCCCGGACAGATCCATGGGTACACCTTC	CSVVTPGQIHGYTF
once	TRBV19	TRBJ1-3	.	TGTGCCACTACGGTGAGAGGATGGGGATCTGGAAACACCATATATTTT	CATTVRGWGSGNTIYF
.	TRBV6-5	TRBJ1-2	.	TGTGCCAGCAGTTCAGGAAGGGGCGTTTTTGGGTACATCTTC	CASSSGRGVFGYIF
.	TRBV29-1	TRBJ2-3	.	TGTAGCTTCTTTGGGAGCACGATTAGCACAGATACGCAGTATTTT	CSFFGSTISTDTQYF
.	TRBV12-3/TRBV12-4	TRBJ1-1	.	TGTACCAGCCGTTCTTATATAGACGAGAAGGCTTTCTTT	CTSRSYIDEKAFF
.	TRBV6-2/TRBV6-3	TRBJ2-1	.	TGTGCCAGCAGCTACCCATACAATGAGCAGTTTTTC	CASSYPYNEQFF
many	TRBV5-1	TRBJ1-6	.	TGCGCCAGCAGCTTCGGGACGGACTATAATTCACCCCTCCACTTT	CASSFGTDYNSPLHF
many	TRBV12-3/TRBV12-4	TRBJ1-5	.	TGTGCCAGCAGTTGGGGACATCATAGCAATCAGCCCCAGCATTTT	CASSWGHHSNQPQHF
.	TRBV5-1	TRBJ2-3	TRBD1	TGCGCCAGCAGCGTATCGGGACAGGATTTCGATACGCAGTATTTT	CASSVSGQDFDTQYF
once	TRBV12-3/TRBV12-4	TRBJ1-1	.	TGTGCCAGCACAGGACGGGTTCCGAACACTGAAGCTTTCTTT	CASTGRVPNTEAFF
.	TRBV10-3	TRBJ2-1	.	TGTGCCATCAGTGAGTCAACTAGCAGCAATGAGCAGTTCTTC	CAISESTSSNEQFF
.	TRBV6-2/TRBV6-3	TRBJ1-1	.	TGTGCCAACAGTTACTTGGAGACTGAAGCTTTCTTT	CANSYLETEAFF
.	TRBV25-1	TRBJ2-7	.	TGTGCCAGCAGTGAATTTGATGCATCCTACGAGCAGTACTTC	CASSEFDASYEQYF
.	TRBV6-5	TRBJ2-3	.	TGTGCCAGCAGTTACCCGTTTATGAACACAGATAGGGAGTATTTT	CASSYPFMNTDREYF
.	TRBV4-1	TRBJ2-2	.	TGCACCAGCTTAAGACTTGCGAACACCGGGGAGCTGTTTTTT	CTSLRLANTGELFF
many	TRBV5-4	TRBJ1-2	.	TGTGCCAGCAGCTTGGAAGTCGGGGCTGGCAACTATGGCTACACCTTC	CASSLEVGAGNYGYTF
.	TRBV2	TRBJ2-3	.	TGTGCCAGCAGGGCCCCGTGGACCCGCACAGATACGCAGTATTTT	CASRAPWTRTDTQYF
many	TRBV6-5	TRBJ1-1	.	TGTGCCAGCAGTTACTCGCGGGGGCGCGCGGCTGAAGCTTTCTTT	CASSYSRGRAAEAFF
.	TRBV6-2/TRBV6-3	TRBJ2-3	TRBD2	TGTGCCAGCAGTTACGCCACTAGCGGGACTAGCACAGATACACGGTATTTT	CASSYATSGTSTDTRYF
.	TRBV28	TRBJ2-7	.	TGTGCCAGCAGTTTAGTTCCCCACGAGCAGTACTTC	CASSLVPHEQYF
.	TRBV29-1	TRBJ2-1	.	TGCAACCTTGATCGGGGGTACAGTGAGCAGTTCTTC	CNLDRGYSEQFF
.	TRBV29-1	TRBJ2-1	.	TGCAGCGTTGAAGCCCCCCCCGTACTAGCTGAGGGTGTCAATGAGCAGTTCTTC	CSVEAPPVLAEGVNEQFF
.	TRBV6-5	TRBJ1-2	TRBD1	TGTGCCAGCAGCGTGGGGGGACAGGTCTATGGCAACACCTTC	CASSVGGQVYGNTF
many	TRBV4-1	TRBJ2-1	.	TGCGCCAGCAGCCAATCTCCGGGCCTAAAGGACGATGAGCAGTTCTTC	CASSQSPGLKDDEQFF
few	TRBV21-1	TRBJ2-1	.	TGTGCCAGCAGCAAAGGCAAGACAGGGGAGGTTGAGCAGTTCTTC	CASSKGKTGEVEQFF
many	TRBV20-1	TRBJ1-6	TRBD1	TGCAGTGCCGGTCAGGGGGATTCACCCCTCCACTTT	CSAGQGDSPLHF
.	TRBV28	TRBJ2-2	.	TGTGCCGGCAGTGAACTTAATGGGAACACCGGGGAACTGTTTTTT	CAGSELNGNTGELFF
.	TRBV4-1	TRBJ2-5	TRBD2	TGCGCCAACAGCCAAGATAGGACTAGCGGGGGAGAAGAGACCCAGCACTTC	CANSQDRTSGGEETQHF
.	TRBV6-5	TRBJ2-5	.	TGCGCCAGAAGTTACTCGCTTGGGGAGGGGGAAGAGACCCAGTATTTC	CARSYSLGEGEETQYF
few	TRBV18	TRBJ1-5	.	TGTGCCAGCTCACCACCGGCCTTCAATCAGCCCCAGCATTTT	CASSPPAFNQPQHF
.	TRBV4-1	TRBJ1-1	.	TGCGCCACCAGCCTCGTTGGGACGACGGCTTTCTTT	CATSLVGTTAFF
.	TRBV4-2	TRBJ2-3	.	TGTGCCAACAGCCGTACGGGGAGTTCTAACACAGATACGCACTATTTT	CANSRTGSSNTDTHYF
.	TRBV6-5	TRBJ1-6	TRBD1	TGTGCCAGCAGTCGGGACAGAACGTTCGGTTCACCCCTCCACTTT	CASSRDRTFGSPLHF
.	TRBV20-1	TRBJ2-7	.	TGCAGTGCTAGGCCTCTGGGACCCCCTAACGAGCAGTACTTC	CSARPLGPPNEQYF
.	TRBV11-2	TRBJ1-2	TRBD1	TGTGCCAGTAGCTCGACAGGGGTTTCTGACTACACCTTC	CASSSTGVSDYTF
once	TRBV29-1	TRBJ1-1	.	TGCAGTGTTGTGCCTAATGGGGGTGAAGCTTTCTTT	CSVVPNGGEAFF
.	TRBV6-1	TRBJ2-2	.	TGTGCCAGCAGTGTGGATAGGGGGATTCAGACCGGCACCGGGGAGCTGTTCTTT	CASSVDRGIQTGTGELFF
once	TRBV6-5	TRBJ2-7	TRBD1	TGTGCCACTACGGGACAGGGTCGCATCGAGCAGCACTTC	CATTGQGRIEQHF
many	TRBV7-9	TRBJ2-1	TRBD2	TGTGCCAGCAGCTCCTTGGGGGGAGGGGATGAGCAGTTCTTC	CASSSLGGGDEQFF
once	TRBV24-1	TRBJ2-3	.	TGTGCCACCAGTGATCCTATAGTGAATACGCAGTATTTT	CATSDPIVNTQYF
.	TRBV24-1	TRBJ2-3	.	TGTGCCACCAATGATTCGAGGGATACGCAGTATTTT	CATNDSRDTQYF
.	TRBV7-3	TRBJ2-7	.	TGTGCCAGGAGCTTACGCGAACGGGGGCGTGGGGTCGAGCAGTACTTC	CARSLRERGRGVEQYF
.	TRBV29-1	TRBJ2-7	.	TGCAGCGCCGAAATCCCGGGCTACGAGCAGTACTTC	CSAEIPGYEQYF
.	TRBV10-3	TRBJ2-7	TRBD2	TGTGACATCAGCGACCCGGGGAGGGCCCACGTACGAGAGCAGTACTTC	CDISDPGRAHVREQYF